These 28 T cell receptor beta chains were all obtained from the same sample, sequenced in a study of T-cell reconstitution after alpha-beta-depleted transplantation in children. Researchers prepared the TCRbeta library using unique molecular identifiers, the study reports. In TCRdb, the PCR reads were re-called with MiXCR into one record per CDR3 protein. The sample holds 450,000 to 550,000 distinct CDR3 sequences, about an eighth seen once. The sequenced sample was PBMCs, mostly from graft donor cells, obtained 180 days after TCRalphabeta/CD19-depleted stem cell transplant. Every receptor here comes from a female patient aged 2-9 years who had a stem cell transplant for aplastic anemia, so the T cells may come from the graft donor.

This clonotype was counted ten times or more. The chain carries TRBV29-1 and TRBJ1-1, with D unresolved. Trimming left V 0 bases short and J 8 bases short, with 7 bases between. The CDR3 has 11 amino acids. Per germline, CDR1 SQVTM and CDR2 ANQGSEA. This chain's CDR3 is CSVEEQIEAFF. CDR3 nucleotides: TGCAGCGTTGAAGAACAGATCGAAGCTTTCTTT.

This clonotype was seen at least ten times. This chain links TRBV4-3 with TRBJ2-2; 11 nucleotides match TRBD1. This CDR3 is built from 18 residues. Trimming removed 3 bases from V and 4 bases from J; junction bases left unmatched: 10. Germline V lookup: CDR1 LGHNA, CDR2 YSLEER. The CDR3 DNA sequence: TGCGCCAGCAGCCATCGTCAGGGGACAGGGGGTTTCACCGGGGAGCTGTTTTTT. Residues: CASSHRQGTGGFTGELFF.

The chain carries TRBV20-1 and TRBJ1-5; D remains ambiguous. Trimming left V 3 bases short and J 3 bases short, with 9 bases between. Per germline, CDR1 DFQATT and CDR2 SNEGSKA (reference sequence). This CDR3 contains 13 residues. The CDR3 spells CSARGQSNQPQHF. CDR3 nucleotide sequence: TGCAGTGCTAGGGGTCAGTCCAATCAGCCCCAGCATTTT.

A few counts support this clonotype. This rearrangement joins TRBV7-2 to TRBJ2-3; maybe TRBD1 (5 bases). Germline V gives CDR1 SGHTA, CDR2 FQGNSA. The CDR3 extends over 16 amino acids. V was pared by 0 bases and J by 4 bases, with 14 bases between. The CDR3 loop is CASSLAGPLRADTQYF. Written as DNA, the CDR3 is TGTGCCAGCAGCTTAGCGGGGCCGCTTAGGGCAGATACGCAGTATTTT. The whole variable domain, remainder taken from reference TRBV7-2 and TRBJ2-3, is GAGVSQSPSNKVTEKGKDVELRCDPISGHTALYWYRQSLGQGLEFLIYFQGNSAPDKSGLPSDRFSAERTGGSVSTLTIQRTQQEDSAVYLCASSLAGPLRADTQYFGPGTRLTVL.

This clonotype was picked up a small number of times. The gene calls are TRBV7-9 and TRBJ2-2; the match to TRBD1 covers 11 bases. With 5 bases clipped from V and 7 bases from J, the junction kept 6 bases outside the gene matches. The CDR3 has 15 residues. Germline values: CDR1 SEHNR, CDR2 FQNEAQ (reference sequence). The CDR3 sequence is CASSIGQGAFGELFF. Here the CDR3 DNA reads TGTGCCAGCAGCATCGGACAGGGGGCTTTCGGGGAGCTGTTTTTT.

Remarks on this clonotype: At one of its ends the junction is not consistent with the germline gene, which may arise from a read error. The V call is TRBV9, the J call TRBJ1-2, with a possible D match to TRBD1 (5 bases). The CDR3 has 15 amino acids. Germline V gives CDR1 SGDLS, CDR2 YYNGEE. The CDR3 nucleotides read TGTGCCAGCAGTGTAGAACCAACGACAGAAGATGGCTACACCTTC. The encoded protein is CASSVEPTTEDGYTF. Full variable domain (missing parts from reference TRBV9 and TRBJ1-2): DSGVTQTPKHLITATGQRVTLRCSPRSGDLSVYWYQQSLDQGLQFLIQYYNGEERAKGNILERFSAQQFPDLHSELNLSSLELGDSALYFCASSVEPTTEDGYTFGSGTRLTVV.

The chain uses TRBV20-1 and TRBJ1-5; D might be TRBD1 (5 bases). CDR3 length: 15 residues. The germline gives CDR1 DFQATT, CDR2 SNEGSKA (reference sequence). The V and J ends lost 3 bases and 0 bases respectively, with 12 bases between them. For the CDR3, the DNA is TGCAGTGCTAGGAGAGGGACCGATAGCAATCAGCCCCAGCATTTT. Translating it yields CSARRGTDSNQPQHF.

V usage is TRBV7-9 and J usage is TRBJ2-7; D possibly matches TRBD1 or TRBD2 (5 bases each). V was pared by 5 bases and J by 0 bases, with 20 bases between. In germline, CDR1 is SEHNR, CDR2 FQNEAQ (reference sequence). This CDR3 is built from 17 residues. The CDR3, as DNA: TGTGCCAGCAGCCACCTCCGTGGGGACGAGGACTCCTACGAGCAGTACGTC. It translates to CASSHLRGDEDSYEQYV.

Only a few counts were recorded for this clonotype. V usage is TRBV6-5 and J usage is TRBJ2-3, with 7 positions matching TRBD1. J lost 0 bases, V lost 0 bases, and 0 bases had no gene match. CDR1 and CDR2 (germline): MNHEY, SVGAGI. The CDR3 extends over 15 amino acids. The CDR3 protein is CASSYSGQSTDTQYF. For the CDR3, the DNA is TGTGCCAGCAGTTACTCGGGACAGAGCACAGATACGCAGTATTTT.

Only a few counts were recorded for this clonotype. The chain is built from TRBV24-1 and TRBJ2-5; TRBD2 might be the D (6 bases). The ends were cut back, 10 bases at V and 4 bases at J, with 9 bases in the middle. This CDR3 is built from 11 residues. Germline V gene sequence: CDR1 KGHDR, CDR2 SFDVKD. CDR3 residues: CATKGGETQYF. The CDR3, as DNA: TGTGCCACAAAGGGAGGAGAGACCCAGTACTTC.

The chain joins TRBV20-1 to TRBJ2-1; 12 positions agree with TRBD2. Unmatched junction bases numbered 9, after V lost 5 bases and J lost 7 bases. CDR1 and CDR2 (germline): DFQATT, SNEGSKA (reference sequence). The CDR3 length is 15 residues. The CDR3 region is CSAPRLAGVANEQFF. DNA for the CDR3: TGCAGTGCTCCCCGACTAGCGGGAGTAGCTAATGAGCAGTTCTTC.

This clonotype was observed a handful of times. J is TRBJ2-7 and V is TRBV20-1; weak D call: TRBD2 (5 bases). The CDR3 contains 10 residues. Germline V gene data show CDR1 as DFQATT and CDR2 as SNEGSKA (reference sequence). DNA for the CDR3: TGCAGGGAGGATACCTACGAGCAGTACTTC. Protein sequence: CREDTYEQYF.

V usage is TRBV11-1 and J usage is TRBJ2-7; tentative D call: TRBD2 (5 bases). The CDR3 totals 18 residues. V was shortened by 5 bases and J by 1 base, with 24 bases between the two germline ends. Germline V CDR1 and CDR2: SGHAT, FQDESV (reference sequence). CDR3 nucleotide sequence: TGTGCCAGCAGCCCCAGCGTTCTGGAGGCAGCCCTTTCCTACGAGCAGTACTTC. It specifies CASSPSVLEAALSYEQYF.

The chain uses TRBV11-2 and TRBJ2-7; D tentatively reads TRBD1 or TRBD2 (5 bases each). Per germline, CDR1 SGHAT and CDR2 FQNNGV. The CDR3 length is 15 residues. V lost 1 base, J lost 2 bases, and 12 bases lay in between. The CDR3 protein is CASSLGGTSTYEQYV. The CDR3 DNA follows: TGTGCCAGCAGCTTAGGAGGGACGTCAACCTACGAGCAGTACGTC.

This CDR3 reads CASSRTEPYHLNYEQYF. The CDR3 DNA follows: TGTGCCAGCAGCCGCACAGAACCTTACCACCTCAACTACGAGCAGTACTTC. The chain employs TRBV7-2 and TRBJ2-7; D is ambiguous. Trimming removed 5 bases at V and 3 bases at J, with 23 bases between. The CDR3 length is 17 residues. The germline V gene has CDR1 SGHTA and CDR2 FQGNSA.

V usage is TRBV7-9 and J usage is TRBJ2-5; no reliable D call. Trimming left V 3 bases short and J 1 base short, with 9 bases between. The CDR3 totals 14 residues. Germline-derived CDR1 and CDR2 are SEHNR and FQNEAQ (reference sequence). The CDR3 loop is CASSFEAGQETQYF. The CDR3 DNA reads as TGTGCCAGCAGCTTTGAGGCAGGCCAAGAGACCCAGTACTTC.

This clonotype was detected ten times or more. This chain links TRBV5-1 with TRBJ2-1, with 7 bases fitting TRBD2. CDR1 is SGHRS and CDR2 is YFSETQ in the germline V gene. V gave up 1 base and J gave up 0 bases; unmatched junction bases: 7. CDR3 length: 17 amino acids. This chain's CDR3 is CASSLSSGASSYNEQFF. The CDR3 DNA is TGCGCCAGCAGCTTGTCTAGCGGAGCTAGCTCCTACAATGAGCAGTTCTTC.

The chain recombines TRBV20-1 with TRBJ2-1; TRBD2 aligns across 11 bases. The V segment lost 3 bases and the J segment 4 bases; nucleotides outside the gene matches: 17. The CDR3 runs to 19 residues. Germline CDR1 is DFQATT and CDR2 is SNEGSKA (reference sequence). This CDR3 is CSASGTSGLYPFVYNEQFF. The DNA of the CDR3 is TGCAGTGCTAGCGGGACTAGCGGCCTATATCCGTTTGTATACAATGAGCAGTTCTTC.

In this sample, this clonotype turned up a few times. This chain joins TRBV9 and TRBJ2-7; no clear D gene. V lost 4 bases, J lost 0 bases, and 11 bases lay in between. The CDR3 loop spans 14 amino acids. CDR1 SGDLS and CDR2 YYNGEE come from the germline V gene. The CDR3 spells CASSRSRSSYEQYF. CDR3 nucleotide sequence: TGTGCCAGCAGCAGAAGCAGGAGCTCCTACGAGCAGTACTTC.

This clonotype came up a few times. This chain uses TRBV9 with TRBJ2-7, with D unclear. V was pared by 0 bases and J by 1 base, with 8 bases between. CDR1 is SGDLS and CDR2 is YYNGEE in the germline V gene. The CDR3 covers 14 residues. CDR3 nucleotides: TGTGCCAGCAGCGTAGATGGCAGGTCCTACGAGCAGTACTTC. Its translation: CASSVDGRSYEQYF.

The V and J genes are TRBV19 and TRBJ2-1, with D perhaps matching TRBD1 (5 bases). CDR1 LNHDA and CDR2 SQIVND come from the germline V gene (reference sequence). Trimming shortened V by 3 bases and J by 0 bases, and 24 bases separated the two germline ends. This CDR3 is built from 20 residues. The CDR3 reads CASSIPPQGAGQSSYNEQFF. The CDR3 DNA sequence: TGTGCCAGTAGTATCCCCCCTCAGGGTGCAGGCCAAAGCTCCTACAATGAGCAGTTCTTC.

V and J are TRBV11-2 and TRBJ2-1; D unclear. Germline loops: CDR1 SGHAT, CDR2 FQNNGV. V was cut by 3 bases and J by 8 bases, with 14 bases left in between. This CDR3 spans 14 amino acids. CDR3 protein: CASSFIGIRDEQFF. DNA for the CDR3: TGTGCCAGCAGCTTCATCGGCATTAGGGATGAGCAGTTCTTC.

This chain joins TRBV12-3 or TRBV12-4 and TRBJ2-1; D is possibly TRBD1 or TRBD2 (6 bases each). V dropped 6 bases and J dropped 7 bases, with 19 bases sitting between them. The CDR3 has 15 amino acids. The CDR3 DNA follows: TGTGCCAGCAGCAAGGCGCAGAGGGGGGTTAATGAGCAGTTCTTC. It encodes CASSKAQRGVNEQFF.

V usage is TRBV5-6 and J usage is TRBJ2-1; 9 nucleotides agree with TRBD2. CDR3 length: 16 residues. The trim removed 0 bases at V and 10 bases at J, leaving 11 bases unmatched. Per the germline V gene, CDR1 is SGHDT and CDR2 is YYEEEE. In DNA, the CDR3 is TGTGCCAGCAGCTTGGTATATAGTAGCGGGAGCGGCGAGCAGTTCTTC. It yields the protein CASSLVYSSGSGEQFF.

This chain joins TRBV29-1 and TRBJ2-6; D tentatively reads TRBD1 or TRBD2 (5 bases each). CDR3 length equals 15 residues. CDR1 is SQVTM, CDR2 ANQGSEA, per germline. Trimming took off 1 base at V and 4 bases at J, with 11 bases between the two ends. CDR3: CSVEGGFFGANVLTF. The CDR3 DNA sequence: TGCAGCGTTGAAGGGGGGTTCTTCGGGGCCAACGTCCTGACTTTC.

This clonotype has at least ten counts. In nucleotides, the CDR3 is TGTGCCAGCAGCTTAGCCGGAGGCCTGGGGGAGCAGTTCTTC. Translated, it gives CASSLAGGLGEQFF. V and J are TRBV7-9 and TRBJ2-1, with D perhaps matching TRBD2 (5 bases). CDR3 length equals 14 residues. Germline CDR1 SEHNR, CDR2 FQNEAQ (reference sequence). V was clipped by 0 bases and J by 10 bases, with 13 bases between them.

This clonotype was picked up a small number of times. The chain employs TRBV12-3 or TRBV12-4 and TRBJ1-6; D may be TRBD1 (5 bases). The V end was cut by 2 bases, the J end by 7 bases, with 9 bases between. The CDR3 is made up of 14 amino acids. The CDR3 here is CASSLSGSNSPLHF. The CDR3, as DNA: TGTGCCAGCAGTTTATCAGGGTCCAATTCACCCCTCCACTTT.

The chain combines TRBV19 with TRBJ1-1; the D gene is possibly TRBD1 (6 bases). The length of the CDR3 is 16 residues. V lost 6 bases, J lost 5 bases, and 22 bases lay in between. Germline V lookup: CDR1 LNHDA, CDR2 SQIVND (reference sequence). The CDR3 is CASRRWGGAIWTEAFF. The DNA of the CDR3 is TGTGCCAGTAGAAGGTGGGGGGGGGCGATATGGACTGAAGCTTTCTTT.